The 12 T cell receptor beta chains listed next were all sequenced from one sample in a study of T cells in women clearing cervical HPV infection listed by TCRdb under 2018. Library method: the immunoSEQ multiplex PCR assay. TCRdb limited this immuneACCESS table to in-frame rearrangements with V and J called. A share of clones is missing; checked studies link under half to unresolved V genes, and the rest is unexplained. This sample's table has entries for about 39,000 clones. Around 5% of the sample goes to the ten largest clones. Sequenced sample: blood buffy coat. These receptors were collected from a woman aged 18-70 years with a cervical HPV16 infection that either progressed to CIN3+ or cleared (not recorded which).

As to this clone: Read coverage stops 3 residues before the CDR3 terminus; the germline J gene supplies the remainder. The chain joins TRBV13 to TRBJ2-7; TRBD2 matches 7 bases. V was clipped by 7 bases and J by 2 bases; unmatched bases: 8. The CDR3 runs to 14 residues. Germline values: CDR1 PRHDT, CDR2 FYEKMQ (reference sequence). The CDR3 here is CASTTGGAAYEQYF. The CDR3 DNA, read in part, is TGTGCCAGCACCACGGGGGGAGCCGCCTACGAG. The full variable domain, its missing parts supplied by reference TRBV13 and TRBJ2-7, is AAGVIQSPRHLIKEKRETATLKCYPIPRHDTVYWYQQGPGQDPQFLISFYEKMQSDKGSIPDRFSAQQFSDYHSELNMSSLELGDSALYFCASTTGGAAYEQYFGPGTRLTVT.

With regard to this clone: The CDR3 end falls 3 residues outside the read, so it is completed with the germline J gene. The genes are TRBV5-4 and TRBJ1-6, with 12 positions matching TRBD1. The CDR3 covers 15 residues. Germline V gives CDR1 SGHNT, CDR2 YYREEE (reference sequence). With V trimmed by 9 bases and J by 7 bases, 8 bases remained unmatched. CDR3 sequence reads: CATGTGGIGNSPLHF. The part of the CDR3 DNA that was read is TGTGCCACCGGGACAGGGGGCATAGGAAATTCACCC.

As to this clone: The read falls 3 residues short of the CDR3 end, and the missing part is taken from the germline J gene. The chain has TRBV5-1 and TRBJ1-2; D perhaps matches TRBD1 (5 bases). Deletions cut 3 bases from V and 4 bases from J, with 13 bases between. This CDR3 comprises 14 residues. Germline CDR1 and CDR2: SGHRS and YFSETQ. The DNA read from the CDR3 is TGCGCCAGCAGCTCCTCGGGGGGATCCTATGGC. This codes for CASSSSGGSYG. From start to end, the CDR3 is CASSSSGGSYGYTF.

In the case of this clone: The DNA ends 3 residues before the CDR3 does, and the rest of the CDR3 is filled in from the germline J gene. The gene calls are TRBV7-6 and TRBJ2-3; a possible D gene is TRBD2 (7 bases). Trimming took 5 bases from V and 4 from J, leaving 22 bases between them. Germline values: CDR1 SGHVS, CDR2 FNYEAQ. The CDR3 loop spans 17 amino acids. The CDR3 here is CASSLTPRGAGADTQYF. CDR3 bases read: TGTGCCAGCAGCCTGACCCCCCGGGGGGCCGGGGCAGATACG. The full variable domain, its missing parts supplied by reference TRBV7-6 and TRBJ2-3, is GAGVSQSPRYKVTKRGQDVALRCDPISGHVSLYWYRQALGQGPEFLTYFNYEAQQDKSGLPNDRFSAERPEGSISTLTIQRTEQRDSAMYRCASSLTPRGAGADTQYFGPGTRLTVL.

Turning to this clone: The read is 3 residues too short to cover the CDR3 end, so that end is filled in from the germline J gene. The chain employs TRBV14 and TRBJ2-7; a weak D match, TRBD1 (6 bases). Germline CDR1 and CDR2: SGHDN and FVKESK. The CDR3 is 17 amino acids. The V end was cut by 3 bases, the J end by 0 bases, with 18 bases between. CDR3 region: CASSHRRQGSSSYEQYF. The CDR3 DNA, read in part, is TGTGCCAGCAGCCACCGAAGGCAGGGGAGCAGCTCCTACGAG.

Details on this clone: The observed sequence ends 3 residues before the CDR3 terminus, with the missing tail filled in from the germline J gene. V is TRBV6-2 or TRBV6-3 and J is TRBJ1-2, with D possibly matching TRBD1 (5 bases). The CDR3 runs 12 residues. CDR1 and CDR2 from the germline V gene are MNHEY and SVGEGT. CDR3 bases read: TGTGCCAGCACCAACGGGGGAGCCGGC. Amino acid sequence: CASTNGGAG. The entire CDR3 reads CASTNGGAGYTF.

Of note for this clone: The read terminates 3 residues ahead of where the CDR3 ends, so the germline J gene completes it. This chain joins TRBV29-1 and TRBJ1-1; 7 bases map to TRBD1. J gave up 7 bases and V 3 bases, and 5 bases lay outside the gene matches. This CDR3 has 12 residues. Per the germline V gene, CDR1 is SQVTM and CDR2 is ANQGSEA. CDR3 sequence reads: CSVERQGGEAFF. The covered CDR3 bases are TGCAGCGTTGAGCGACAGGGTGGTGAA.

On this clone: The missing CDR3 end, 3 residues past where the read stops, is filled in from the germline J gene. The chain uses TRBV14 and TRBJ2-6, with D possibly TRBD1 on 6 matching bases. V was pared by 6 bases and J by 0 bases, with 15 bases between. From germline, CDR1 is SGHDN and CDR2 FVKESK. The CDR3 is 17 residues long. CDR3 sequence: CASRKTGLISGANVLTF. The sequenced part of the CDR3 DNA is TGTGCCAGCAGAAAGACAGGCCTGATCTCTGGGGCCAACGTC.

Notes on this clone: The CDR3 is cut off 3 residues early in the read; its end comes from the germline J gene. The genes are TRBV20-1 and TRBJ2-2, with D possibly matching TRBD1 (8 bases). Per germline, CDR1 DFQATT and CDR2 SNEGSKA (reference sequence). This CDR3 is 16 amino acids long. Trimming removed 5 bases from V and 3 bases from J, with 19 bases in between. CDR3 region: CSAPTGGAWDTGELFF. The sequenced part of the CDR3 DNA is TGCAGTGCTCCCACAGGGGGGGCCTGGGACACCGGGGAG.

Turning to this clone: From the germline J gene comes the end of the CDR3, since the read stops 3 residues before it. V gene TRBV7-8 combines with J gene TRBJ2-2; tentatively, D is TRBD2 (6 bases). Germline CDR1 reads SGHVS; CDR2 reads FQNEAQ. The CDR3 contains 13 residues. V dropped 4 bases and J dropped 6 bases, with 9 bases sitting between them. CDR3 sequence: CASSWGGAGELFF. CDR3 DNA (partial): TGTGCCAGCAGCTGGGGCGGGGCCGGGGAG.

Concerning this clone: Read sequence stops 3 residues before the CDR3 end, and the germline J gene provides the missing end. V and J are TRBV2 and TRBJ2-1, with 8 bases that match TRBD1. V lost 4 bases to trimming and J lost 6 bases; unmatched junction nucleotides: 5. This CDR3 spans 14 amino acids. CDR1 is SNHLY, CDR2 FYNNEI, per germline. The sequenced CDR3 bases are TGTGCCAGCAGTGTACTAACAGGGGGCAATGAG. Its protein product is CASSVLTGGNE. In full, the CDR3 is CASSVLTGGNEQFF.

As to this clone: With the read ending 3 residues before the CDR3 end, the germline J gene is used to fill in that end. The chain employs TRBV11-2 and TRBJ1-4, with 8 bases identical to TRBD1. Germline lookup yields CDR1 SGHAT and CDR2 FQNNGV. The CDR3 runs 15 residues. V was clipped by 1 base and J by 7 bases; unmatched bases: 5. The CDR3 loop is CASSLGTGLGEKLFF. Incomplete CDR3 DNA: TGTGCCAGCAGCTTAGGGACAGGGTTGGGTGAAAAA.